This is a list of T cell receptor beta chains from one sample in a study of blood T cell repertoires in COVID-19. Generated by immunoSEQ multiplex PCR, the TCRdb table keeps only in-frame clones and is missing some. The sample contains around 230,000 clones, roughly nine tenths of which appear only once. The material sequenced was PBMCs or T cells enriched from blood (not recorded which). Receptors originate from a woman in her thirties who had recovered from COVID-19. Both conserved end residues are part of each CDR3. The order of the fields is D gene, clone size, J gene, V gene, CDR3 DNA, CDR3 protein. A D gene is named only where the DNA matches it firmly. Rows give clone size only sometimes, using once, few, many, or a class for an expanded clone.

TRBD1 | NA | TRBJ1-2 | TRBV11-2 | TGTGCCAGCAGCTCCACCCAAGGACAGGGGAACATCGATGGCTACACCTTC | CASSSTQGQGNIDGYTF
NA | NA | TRBJ2-1 | TRBV9 | TGTGCCAGCAGCGTAGTAGGAGCGGCCCACAATGAGCAGTTCTTC | CASSVVGAAHNEQFF
NA | NA | TRBJ1-1 | TRBV10-2 | TGCGCCAGCAGTTTTAACACAGGTCCCATGAACACTGAAGCTTTCTTT | CASSFNTGPMNTEAFF
TRBD2 | NA | TRBJ2-5 | TRBV5-4 | TGTGCCAGCAGCTTTCTTAGTGTTAGCGGGGGGGCTGAGACCCAGTACTTC | CASSFLSVSGGAETQYF
NA | NA | TRBJ1-4 | TRBV7-2 | TGTGCCAGCAGCTCCTTAACGGGAGATCGGTTTTTT | CASSSLTGDRFF
NA | NA | TRBJ2-1 | TRBV11-3 | TGTGCCAGCAGCTTACGCGGGACCTTCCCCGGGGATGAGCAGTTCTTC | CASSLRGTFPGDEQFF
TRBD2 | NA | TRBJ2-3 | TRBV15 | TGTGCCACCAGCAGAGAAGGGCAGGGAGGGGTATACGATACGCAGTATTTT | CATSREGQGGVYDTQYF
NA | NA | TRBJ1-2 | TRBV9 | TGTGCCAGCAGCTCTCACCGGAACAGGGATGGCTACACCTTC | CASSSHRNRDGYTF
NA | NA | TRBJ2-5 | TRBV12-3/TRBV12-4 | TGTGCCAGCAGACTGGACTTTCAAGAGACCCAGTACTTC | CASRLDFQETQYF
TRBD1 | NA | TRBJ1-3 | TRBV5-5 | TGTGCCAGCAGCTTGACAGGGGGCGAAGGTACCATATATTTT | CASSLTGGEGTIYF
TRBD1 | NA | TRBJ1-5 | TRBV6-2/TRBV6-3 | TGTGCCAGCAGTTGGACAGGAACAGGTCAGCCCCAGCATTTT | CASSWTGTGQPQHF
TRBD1 | NA | TRBJ1-4 | TRBV27 | TGTGCCAGCAGTTTGGCCGGGACAGGCTTTGAAAAACTGTTTTTT | CASSLAGTGFEKLFF
TRBD1 | NA | TRBJ1-1 | TRBV4-1 | TGCGCCAGCAGCTCACAGGGGTACACTGAAGCTTTCTTT | CASSSQGYTEAFF
NA | NA | TRBJ2-1 | TRBV27 | TGTGCCAGCAGTTTAATGGGGCCTGCCTACAATGAGCAGTTCTTC | CASSLMGPAYNEQFF
NA | NA | TRBJ2-3 | TRBV28 | TGTGCCAGCAGTTTACGGACAGGAGGGTCTAGCACAGATACGCAGTATTTT | CASSLRTGGSSTDTQYF
TRBD1 | NA | TRBJ2-2 | TRBV6-1 | TGTGCCAGCAGTGAATGGTACAGGGGGCTTAACACCGGGGAGCTGTTTTTT | CASSEWYRGLNTGELFF
TRBD1 | NA | TRBJ1-2 | TRBV13 | TGTGCCAGCAGCCTCGGACAGGTTGACTATGGCTACACCTTC | CASSLGQVDYGYTF
NA | NA | TRBJ2-3 | TRBV3-1/TRBV3-2 | TGTGCCAGCAGCCAAGACCGTGCAGTTACGCAGTATTTT | CASSQDRAVTQYF
NA | NA | TRBJ1-3 | TRBV9 | TGTGCCAGCAGCGTCTCAGTTGGGCAGACCTCTGGAAACACCATATATTTT | CASSVSVGQTSGNTIYF
NA | NA | TRBJ1-4 | TRBV4-2 | TGTGCCAGCAGCCAAGAGGGGGAACAGGGCGGTGGTGAAAAACTGTTTTTT | CASSQEGEQGGGEKLFF
NA | NA | TRBJ1-2 | TRBV7-3 | TGTGCCAGCAGCTTTGGGGGGGACTATGGCTACACCTTC | CASSFGGDYGYTF
TRBD2 | NA | TRBJ2-2 | TRBV7-2 | TGTGCCAGCAGCTTAATTGCGGGGGGGCCGACCGGGGAGCTGTTTTTT | CASSLIAGGPTGELFF
NA | NA | TRBJ2-5 | TRBV15 | TGTGCCACCCGAGGGGGGGCCGGAGAGACCCAGTACTTC | CATRGGAGETQYF
TRBD2 | NA | TRBJ2-3 | TRBV5-4 | TGTGCCAGCAGCCCCCTAGTAATAGCGGGGGAGCCAATGAACACAGATACGCAGTATTTT | CASSPLVIAGEPMNTDTQYF
NA | NA | TRBJ1-6 | TRBV5-4 | TGTGCCAGCAGCACACGACAGGACCGTAATTCACCCCTCCACTTT | CASSTRQDRNSPLHF
NA | once | TRBJ1-1 | TRBV4-2 | TGTGCCAGCAGCCAAGATGGGGGGACGAACACTGAAGCTTTCTTT | CASSQDGGTNTEAFF
NA | NA | TRBJ1-1 | TRBV3-1/TRBV3-2 | TGTGCCAGCAGCCAAGATTTATCGGTGAACACTGAAGCTTTCTTT | CASSQDLSVNTEAFF
NA | NA | TRBJ2-1 | TRBV27 | TGTGCCAGCAGTACAGGATACAATGAGCAGTTCTTC | CASSTGYNEQFF
TRBD1 | NA | TRBJ1-2 | TRBV5-4 | TGTGCCAGCAGCACCCTAACAGGGGTTCGAAACTATGGCTACACCTTC | CASSTLTGVRNYGYTF
NA | many | TRBJ1-5 | TRBV4-1 | TGCGCCAGCAGCCAATTTGGGCGAAATCAGCCCCAGCATTTT | CASSQFGRNQPQHF
NA | NA | TRBJ2-6 | TRBV7-6 | TGTGCCAGCAGCCGGACAGTAACTGGGGCCAACGTCCTGACTTTC | CASSRTVTGANVLTF
NA | NA | TRBJ1-4 | TRBV5-1 | TGCGCCAGCAGCTTGGGGGGGGGCGATCCCTCTCGGGAAAAACTGTTTTTT | CASSLGGGDPSREKLFF
NA | NA | TRBJ1-2 | TRBV14 | TGTGCCAGCAGCCTCGGACAGTTCCTCTATGGCTACACCTTC | CASSLGQFLYGYTF